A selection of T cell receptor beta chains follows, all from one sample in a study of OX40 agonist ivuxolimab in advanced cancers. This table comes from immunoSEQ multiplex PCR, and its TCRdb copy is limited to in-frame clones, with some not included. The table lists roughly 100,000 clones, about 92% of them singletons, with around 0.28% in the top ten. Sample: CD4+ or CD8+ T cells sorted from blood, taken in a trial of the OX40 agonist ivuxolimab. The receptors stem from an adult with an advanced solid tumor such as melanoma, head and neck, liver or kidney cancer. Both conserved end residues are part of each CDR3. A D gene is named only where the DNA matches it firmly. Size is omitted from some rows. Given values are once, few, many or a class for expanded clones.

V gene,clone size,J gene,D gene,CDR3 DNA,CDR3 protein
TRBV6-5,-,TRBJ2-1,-,TGTGCCAGCAGTTACTCAATAAGTACCGGAAAGCAGTTCTTC,CASSYSISTGKQFF
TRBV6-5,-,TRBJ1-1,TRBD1,TGTGCCAGCAGTTACTCGACAGGGACTGAAGCTTTCTTT,CASSYSTGTEAFF
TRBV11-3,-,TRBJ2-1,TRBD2,TGTGCCAGCAGCTTCAGAAAGTCGGCGGGGGGGTTCGATGAGCAGTTCTTC,CASSFRKSAGGFDEQFF
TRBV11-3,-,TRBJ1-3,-,TGTGCCAGCAGCTTTTATACCTCTGGAAACACCATATATTTT,CASSFYTSGNTIYF
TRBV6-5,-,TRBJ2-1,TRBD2,TGTGCCAGCAGTTTCACTAGCGGGGGGTACAATGAGCAGTTCTTC,CASSFTSGGYNEQFF
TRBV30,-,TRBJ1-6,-,TGTGCCTGGACTGCCCCTAACGAGTCACCCCTCCACTTT,CAWTAPNESPLHF
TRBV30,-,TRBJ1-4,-,TGTGCCTCGGGAGGGTGGGCCACTAATGAAAAACTGTTTTTT,CASGGWATNEKLFF
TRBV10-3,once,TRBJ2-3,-,TGTGCCATCTCCCCTTGGGAGGGCACAGATACGCAGTATTTT,CAISPWEGTDTQYF
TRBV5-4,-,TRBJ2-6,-,TGTGCCAGCAGGCCAGCGGGTTCCTCTGGGGCCAACGTCCTGACTTTC,CASRPAGSSGANVLTF
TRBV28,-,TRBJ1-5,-,TGTGCCAGCAGTTTAAGCTGGGACCGCAATCAGCCCCAGCATTTT,CASSLSWDRNQPQHF
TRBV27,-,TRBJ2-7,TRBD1,TGTGCCAGCAGTTTACTCGGACAGGGTAGTAGGAACGAGCAGTACTTC,CASSLLGQGSRNEQYF
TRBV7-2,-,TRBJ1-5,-,TGTGCCAGCAGTGTCTTTTCGGATCAGCCCCAGCATTTT,CASSVFSDQPQHF
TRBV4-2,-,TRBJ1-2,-,TGTGCCAGCAGCCAAGTGAGGGACTCCCTCTACACCTTC,CASSQVRDSLYTF
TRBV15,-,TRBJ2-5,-,TGTGCCACCAACCGAGGGGGGGAGACCCAGTACTTC,CATNRGGETQYF
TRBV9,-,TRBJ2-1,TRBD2,TGTGCCAGCAGCGCCGTCGGGAGCGGGAGTGGTTACAATGAGCAGTTCTTC,CASSAVGSGSGYNEQFF
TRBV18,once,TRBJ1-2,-,TGTGCCAGCTCACCGGAGGGCCTGGACTATGGCTACACCTTC,CASSPEGLDYGYTF
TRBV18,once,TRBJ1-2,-,TGTGCCAGCTCCTCAGGAGCTAACTATGGCTACACCTTC,CASSSGANYGYTF
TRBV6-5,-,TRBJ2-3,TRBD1,TGTGCCAGCAGTCTCCAGGGGGGCACAGATACGCAGTATTTT,CASSLQGGTDTQYF
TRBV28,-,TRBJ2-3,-,TGTGCCAGCAGTGTCCCAGACACAGATACGCAGTATTTT,CASSVPDTDTQYF
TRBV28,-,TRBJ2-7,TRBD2,TGTGCCAGCACGGACGGGGGGACCAGTTCCTACGAGCAGTACTTC,CASTDGGTSSYEQYF
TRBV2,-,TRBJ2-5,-,TGTGCCTTGAAGAGGCGTGTAGGGGAGACCCAGTACTTC,CALKRRVGETQYF
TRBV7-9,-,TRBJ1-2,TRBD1,TGTGCCAGCAGCTTAGCGGGACAGCCGTATGGCTACACCTTC,CASSLAGQPYGYTF
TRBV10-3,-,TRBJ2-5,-,TGTGCCATCAGAGGCACAGAGACCCAGTACTTC,CAIRGTETQYF
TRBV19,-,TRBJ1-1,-,TGTGCCACCACCCAGCGAAACACTGAAGCTTTCTTT,CATTQRNTEAFF
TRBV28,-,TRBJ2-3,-,TGTGCCAGCAGTTTTGGAGGCACAGATACGCAGTATTTT,CASSFGGTDTQYF
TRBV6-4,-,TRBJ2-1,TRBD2,TGTGCCAGCAGTGACTCCGCTAGCGGGAGGGCCCCCAATGAGCAGTTCTTC,CASSDSASGRAPNEQFF
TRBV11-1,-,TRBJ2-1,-,TGTGCCAGCAGTTCGGGGGCCCACTACAATGAGCAGTTCTTC,CASSSGAHYNEQFF
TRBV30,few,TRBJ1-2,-,TGTGCCTGGGGCCATCATGGCTACACCTTC,CAWGHHGYTF
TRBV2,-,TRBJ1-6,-,TGTGCCAGCAGTGAACTCCTGGGACGCTCACCCCTCCACTTT,CASSELLGRSPLHF
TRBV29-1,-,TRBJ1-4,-,TGCAGCGTTGACTTAAGTAATGGAGCTAATGAAAAACTGTTTTTT,CSVDLSNGANEKLFF
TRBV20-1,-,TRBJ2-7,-,TGCAGTGCCGCCCACCCCCACGAGCAGTACTTC,CSAAHPHEQYF
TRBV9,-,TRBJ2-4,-,TGTGCCAGCAGCGTAGTTCGTTGGGGCGGTGCCAAAAACATTCAGTACTTC,CASSVVRWGGAKNIQYF
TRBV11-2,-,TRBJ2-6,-,TGTGCCAGCAGCCGGACAGCTCCTTCTGGGGCCAACGTCCTGACTTTC,CASSRTAPSGANVLTF
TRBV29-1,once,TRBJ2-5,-,TGCAGCACCACCCCGGGACCCCGAATGGAGACCCAGTACTTC,CSTTPGPRMETQYF
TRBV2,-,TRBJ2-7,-,TGTGCCAGCAGTAAGATCTACGAGCAGTACTTC,CASSKIYEQYF
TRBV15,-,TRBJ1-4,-,TGTGCCACCAGCAGAGTAATGGGCGAAAAACTGTTTTTT,CATSRVMGEKLFF
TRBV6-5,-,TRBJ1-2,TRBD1,TGTGCCAGCAGCCAGACAGGGTCTGGGTATGGCTACACCTTC,CASSQTGSGYGYTF
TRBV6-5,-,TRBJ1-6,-,TGTGCCAGCAGGGCCACCCAGGCCCTCCACTTT,CASRATQALHF
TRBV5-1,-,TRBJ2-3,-,TGCGCCAGCAGGAGCACAGATACGCAGTATTTT,CASRSTDTQYF
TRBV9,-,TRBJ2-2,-,TGTGCCAGCAGCGTAGCCACGGGGGTCACCGGGGAGCTGTTTTTT,CASSVATGVTGELFF
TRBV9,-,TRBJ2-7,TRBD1,TGTGCCAGCAGCGTAGGGGGGACAGGGCCCTACGAGCAGTACTTC,CASSVGGTGPYEQYF
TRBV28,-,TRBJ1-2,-,TGTGCCAGCAGTCTGGGAGGTTATGGCTACACCTTC,CASSLGGYGYTF
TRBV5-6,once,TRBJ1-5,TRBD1,TGTGCCAGCAGCTCGCGTCTCTACCAGGGGGATCAGCCCCAGCATTTT,CASSSRLYQGDQPQHF
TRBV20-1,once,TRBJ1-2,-,TGCAGTGTACGGGACTTATATGGCTACACCTTC,CSVRDLYGYTF
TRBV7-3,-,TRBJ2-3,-,TGTGCCAGCAGCTTTTCTGGTCTAACAGATACGCAGTATTTT,CASSFSGLTDTQYF
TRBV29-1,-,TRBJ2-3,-,TGCAGCGGGGGCACAGATACGCAGTATTTT,CSGGTDTQYF
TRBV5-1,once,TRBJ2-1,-,TGCGCCAGCACCCTGGACAGAGCGCAATACAATGAGCAGTTCTTC,CASTLDRAQYNEQFF
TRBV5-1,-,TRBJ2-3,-,TGCGCCAGCAGCTTGCCCCCAGATACGCAGTATTTT,CASSLPPDTQYF
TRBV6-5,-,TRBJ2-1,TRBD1,TGTGCCAGCAGAGGACAGGGGGGAAATGAGCAGTTCTTC,CASRGQGGNEQFF
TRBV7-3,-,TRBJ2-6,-,TGTGCCAGCAGCTTATCCGGGGGCGCTGGGGCCAACGTCCTGACTTTC,CASSLSGGAGANVLTF
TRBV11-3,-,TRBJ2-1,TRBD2,TGTGCCAGCAGCCCATTGACTAGCGGGAGGGGTTTGGATGAGCAGTTCTTC,CASSPLTSGRGLDEQFF
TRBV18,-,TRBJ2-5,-,TGTGCCAGCTCACCTTCCCCAGCCGTGGAGACCCAGTACTTC,CASSPSPAVETQYF
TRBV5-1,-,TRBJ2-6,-,TGCGCCAGCAGCTTGGTTGGGGGCTTGTCTGGGGCCAACGTCCTGACTTTC,CASSLVGGLSGANVLTF
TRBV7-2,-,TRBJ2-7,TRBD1,TGTGCCAGCAGCCGAGAGCACAGGGGGTTGGACGAGCAGTACTTC,CASSREHRGLDEQYF
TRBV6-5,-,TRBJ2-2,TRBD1,TGTGCCAGCAGGGACAGGGGACACACCGGGGAGCTGTTTTTT,CASRDRGHTGELFF
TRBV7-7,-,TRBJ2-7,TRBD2,TGTGCTAGCAGCCCGAGCGGGGGGTACGAGCAGTACTTC,CASSPSGGYEQYF
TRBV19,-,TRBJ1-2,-,TGTGCCAGTAGTATCGCCGGGACGGAGTTTGACTATGGCTACACCTTC,CASSIAGTEFDYGYTF
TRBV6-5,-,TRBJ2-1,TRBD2,TGTGCCAGCAGTTACGTCGCTAGCGGGGGCTATGAGCAGTTCTTC,CASSYVASGGYEQFF
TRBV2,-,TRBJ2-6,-,TGTGCCAGCAGTTACGTGGGTGGGGCCAACGTCCTGACTTTC,CASSYVGGANVLTF